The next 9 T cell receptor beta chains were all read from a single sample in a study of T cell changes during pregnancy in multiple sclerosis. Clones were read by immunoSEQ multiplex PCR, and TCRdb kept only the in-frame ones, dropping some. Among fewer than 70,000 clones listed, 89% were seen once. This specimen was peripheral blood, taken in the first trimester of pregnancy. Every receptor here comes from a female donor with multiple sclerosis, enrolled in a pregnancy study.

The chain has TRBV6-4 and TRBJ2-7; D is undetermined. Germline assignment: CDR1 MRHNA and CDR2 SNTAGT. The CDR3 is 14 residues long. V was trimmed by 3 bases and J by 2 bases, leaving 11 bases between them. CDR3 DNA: TGTGCCAGCAGTGAACCTAGAAAAGCCTACGAGCAGTACTTC. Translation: CASSEPRKAYEQYF.

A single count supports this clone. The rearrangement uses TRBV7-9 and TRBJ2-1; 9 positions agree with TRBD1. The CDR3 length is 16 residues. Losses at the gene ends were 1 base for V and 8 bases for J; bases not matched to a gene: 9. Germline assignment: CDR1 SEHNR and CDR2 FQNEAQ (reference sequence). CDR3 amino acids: CASSLGPGQGGHEQFF. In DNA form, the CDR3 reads TGTGCCAGCAGCTTAGGCCCGGGACAGGGAGGCCATGAGCAGTTCTTC.

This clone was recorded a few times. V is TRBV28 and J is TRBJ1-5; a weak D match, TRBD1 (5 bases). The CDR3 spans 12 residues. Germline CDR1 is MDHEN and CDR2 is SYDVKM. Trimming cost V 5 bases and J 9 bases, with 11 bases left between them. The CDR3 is CASSGPGGPQHF. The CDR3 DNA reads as TGTGCCAGCAGTGGCCCCGGGGGGCCCCAGCATTTT.

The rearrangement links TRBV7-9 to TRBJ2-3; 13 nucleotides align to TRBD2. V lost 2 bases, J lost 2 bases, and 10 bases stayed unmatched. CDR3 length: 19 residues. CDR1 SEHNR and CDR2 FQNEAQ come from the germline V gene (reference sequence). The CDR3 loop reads CASSLLALAGGPPTDTQYF. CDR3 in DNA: TGTGCCAGCAGCTTATTAGCACTAGCGGGGGGGCCTCCCACAGATACGCAGTATTTT.

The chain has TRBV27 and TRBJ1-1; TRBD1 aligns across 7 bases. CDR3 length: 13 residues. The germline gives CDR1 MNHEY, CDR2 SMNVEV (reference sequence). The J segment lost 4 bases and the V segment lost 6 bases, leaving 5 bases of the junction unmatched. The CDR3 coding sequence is TGTGCCAGCAGGAGACAGGGCGTCACTGAAGCTTTCTTT. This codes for CASRRQGVTEAFF.

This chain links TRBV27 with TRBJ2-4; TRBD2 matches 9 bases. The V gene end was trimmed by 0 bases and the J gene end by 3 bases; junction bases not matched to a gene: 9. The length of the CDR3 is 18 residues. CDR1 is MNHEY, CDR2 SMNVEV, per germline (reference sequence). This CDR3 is CASSLSIAPAGGKNIQYF. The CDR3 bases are TGTGCCAGCAGTTTATCGATTGCCCCAGCGGGAGGCAAAAACATTCAGTACTTC.

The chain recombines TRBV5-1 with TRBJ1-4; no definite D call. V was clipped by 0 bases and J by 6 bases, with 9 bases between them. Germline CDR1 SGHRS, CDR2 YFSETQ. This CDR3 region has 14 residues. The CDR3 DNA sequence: TGCGCCAGCAGCTTGGCGGGAGGAGATGAAAAACTGTTTTTT. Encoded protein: CASSLAGGDEKLFF.

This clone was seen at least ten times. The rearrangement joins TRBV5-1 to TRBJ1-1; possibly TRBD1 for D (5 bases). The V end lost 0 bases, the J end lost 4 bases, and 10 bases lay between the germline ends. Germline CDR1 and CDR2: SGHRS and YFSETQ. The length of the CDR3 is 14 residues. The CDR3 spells CASSLAGGATEAFF. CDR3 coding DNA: TGCGCCAGCAGCTTGGCCGGAGGGGCCACTGAAGCTTTCTTT.

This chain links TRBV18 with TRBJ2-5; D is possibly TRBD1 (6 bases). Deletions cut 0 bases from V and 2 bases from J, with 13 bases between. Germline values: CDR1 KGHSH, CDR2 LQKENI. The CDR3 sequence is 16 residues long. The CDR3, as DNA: TGTGCCAGCTCACCACCAGCGAGGGGGTGGCAAGAGACCCAGTACTTC. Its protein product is CASSPPARGWQETQYF.